Listed here are 22 T cell receptor beta chains from one sample, sequenced in a study of cytomegalovirus exposure and HLA in healthy donors. The PCR had 60 Vbeta and 13 Jbeta primers. Profiled with immunoSEQ multiplex PCR; TCRdb holds only in-frame clones, not every one. The table records around 170,000 clones, approximately 78% of them present only once. The sequencing input was PBMCs. The receptors stem from a woman between 18 and 30 years old in good health and CMV-seronegative.

Worth noting for this clone: One junction end disagrees with the germline gene, perhaps due to a read error. The chain joins TRBV7-9 to TRBJ1-1; weak D call: TRBD1 (5 bases). Germline CDR1 is SEHNR and CDR2 is FQNEAQ (reference sequence). This CDR3 comprises 12 residues. The CDR3 region is CSSSQGGTEAFF. In DNA, the CDR3 is TGTTCCAGCAGTCAGGGAGGCACTGAAGCTTTCTTT.

V and J are TRBV18 and TRBJ1-1; a weak D match, TRBD1 (5 bases). CDR1 and CDR2 (germline): KGHSH, LQKENI. The CDR3 extends over 13 amino acids. V shed 6 bases and J shed 3 bases, with 11 bases lying between them. CDR3 residues: CASSRGGDTEAFF. The CDR3 nucleotides read TGTGCCAGCTCCCGCGGGGGAGACACTGAAGCTTTCTTT.

The chain has TRBV7-7 and TRBJ2-2, with 7 nucleotides matching TRBD2. J gave up 5 bases and V 9 bases, and 12 bases lay outside the gene matches. The CDR3 length is 15 residues. The germline V gene encodes CDR1 SSHAT and CDR2 FNYEAQ (reference sequence). The CDR3 spells CARRPRGGETGELFF. The CDR3, as DNA: TGTGCCAGAAGACCCCGCGGGGGAGAAACCGGGGAGCTGTTTTTT.

The genes are TRBV25-1 and TRBJ2-2; a weak D match, TRBD2 (5 bases). The CDR3 loop spans 16 amino acids. CDR1 MGHDK and CDR2 SYGVNS come from the germline V gene. Trimming shortened V by 2 bases and J by 6 bases, and 16 bases separated the two germline ends. CDR3 sequence: CASSEGRTQVPGELFF. The CDR3 nucleotides are TGTGCCAGCAGTGAAGGGAGAACACAAGTGCCCGGGGAGCTGTTTTTT. Looking up the rest from reference TRBV25-1 and TRBJ2-2 gives the full variable domain: EADIYQTPRYLVIGTGKKITLECSQTMGHDKMYWYQQDPGMELHLIHYSYGVNSTEKGDLSSESTVSRIRTEHFPLTLESARPSHTSQYLCASSEGRTQVPGELFFGEGSRLTVL.

This clone was found once. The J gene is TRBJ1-2, the V gene TRBV7-2, with D unresolved. V was cut by 5 bases and J by 8 bases, with 15 bases left in between. Germline CDR1 SGHTA, CDR2 FQGNSA. The CDR3 loop spans 13 amino acids. The CDR3, as DNA: TGTGCCAGCAGCCGCGACGCGGCGGGCGGCTACACCTTC. Translating it yields CASSRDAAGGYTF.

This chain links TRBV11-2 with TRBJ1-6; D gene unclear. This CDR3 has 12 amino acids. Trimming cost V 5 bases and J 11 bases, with 10 bases left between them. Germline V gene data show CDR1 as SGHAT and CDR2 as FQNNGV. CDR3 region: CASSHSVAPLHF. The DNA for the CDR3 is TGTGCCAGCAGCCATAGCGTGGCACCCCTCCACTTT.

The chain uses TRBV7-9 and TRBJ2-7, with TRBD2 matching 7 bases. Germline-derived CDR1 and CDR2 are SEHNR and FQNEAQ (reference sequence). J lost 5 bases, V lost 7 bases, and 11 bases had no gene match. The CDR3 consists of 14 residues. The CDR3 bases are TGTGCCAGCATCAGCGGGACCTCTTTAAACGAGCAGTACTTC. Translated, it gives CASISGTSLNEQYF.

On this clone itself: The sample carries other DNA sequences with the same CDR3. This chain links TRBV27 with TRBJ2-1, with 11 bases identical to TRBD2. Germline V gene sequence: CDR1 MNHEY, CDR2 SMNVEV (reference sequence). V was clipped by 5 bases and J by 4 bases; unmatched bases: 4. CDR3 length equals 15 residues. CDR3 protein: CASSPGTSGYNEQFF. CDR3 DNA sequence: TGTGCCAGCAGTCCCGGGACTAGCGGTTACAATGAGCAGTTCTTC.

This CDR3 reads CASSLISEETQYF. The CDR3 region has the DNA TGTGCCAGCAGCCTGATATCAGAAGAGACCCAGTACTTC. This chain connects TRBV7-9 to TRBJ2-5; D is unclear. V was shortened by 5 bases and J by 3 bases, with 10 bases between the two germline ends. The CDR3 length is 13 residues. Germline V gene lookup returns CDR1 SEHNR and CDR2 FQNEAQ (reference sequence). Together with reference TRBV7-9 and TRBJ2-5, the CDR3 gives the full variable domain: DTGVSQNPRHKITKRGQNVTFRCDPISEHNRLYWYRQTLGQGPEFLTYFQNEAQLEKSRLLSDRFSAERPKGSFSTLEIQRTEQGDSAMYLCASSLISEETQYFGPGTRLLVL.

The chain carries TRBV5-1 and TRBJ2-7; D uncertain. The CDR3 has 13 residues. CDR1 and CDR2 (germline): SGHRS, YFSETQ. V dropped 2 bases and J dropped 6 bases, with 12 bases sitting between them. The CDR3: CASSFSAESEQYF. The CDR3 nucleotides are TGCGCCAGCAGCTTTTCTGCGGAATCCGAGCAGTACTTC.

This rearrangement joins TRBV6-5 to TRBJ1-5, with 7 positions matching TRBD1. This CDR3 spans 14 amino acids. Germline V gene sequence: CDR1 MNHEY, CDR2 SVGAGI. The V and J ends lost 5 bases and 2 bases, in that order; junction bases with no gene match: 3. The CDR3 loop is CASSRGQGNQPQHF. CDR3 in DNA: TGTGCCAGCAGTAGAGGACAGGGCAATCAGCCCCAGCATTTT.

The chain carries TRBV4-2 and TRBJ1-3; D not certain. The V and J ends lost 0 bases and 2 bases respectively, with 11 bases between them. Germline V gene lookup returns CDR1 LGHNA and CDR2 YNFKEQ. CDR3 length: 16 residues. The CDR3 reads CASSQDAGFAGNTIYF. The CDR3 bases are TGTGCCAGCAGCCAAGATGCGGGTTTTGCTGGAAACACCATATATTTT.

This clone was detected only a few times. CDR3 residues: CASSLSEGEQYF. CDR3 bases: TGCGCCAGCAGCTTGTCGGAGGGGGAGCAGTACTTC. V gene TRBV5-1 combines with J gene TRBJ2-7; D is possibly TRBD2 (6 bases). This CDR3 contains 12 residues. Looked up from germline, CDR1 is SGHRS and CDR2 is YFSETQ. V lost 1 base to trimming and J lost 7 bases, with 9 bases between them.

The chain is built from TRBV19 and TRBJ2-1; 14 bases map to TRBD2. CDR3 length equals 17 residues. Germline loops: CDR1 LNHDA, CDR2 SQIVND (reference sequence). Germline trimming cut 4 bases from V and 4 bases from J; bases unmatched to any gene: 6. CDR3: CASSTPGLAGAYNEQFF. DNA for the CDR3: TGTGCCAGTAGTACGCCGGGACTAGCGGGAGCATACAATGAGCAGTTCTTC.

The CDR3 DNA is TGTGCCAGCAGTAACGAACCGATGGCCAGGGAGCTGTTTTTT. Its translation: CASSNEPMARELFF. This chain uses TRBV6-4 with TRBJ2-2; no firm D call. This CDR3 has 14 residues. CDR1 and CDR2 from the germline V gene are MRHNA and SNTAGT. V lost 5 bases and J 9 bases, leaving 16 bases between the germline ends.

This clone was recorded once. This chain links TRBV7-9 with TRBJ2-5, with TRBD2 matching 9 bases. J was trimmed by 4 bases and V by 5 bases; bases with no gene match: 8. Germline V lookup: CDR1 SEHNR, CDR2 FQNEAQ (reference sequence). The length of the CDR3 is 15 residues. CDR3 region: CASSASTSGRETQYF. CDR3 nucleotide sequence: TGTGCCAGCAGCGCTTCAACTAGCGGGCGAGAGACCCAGTACTTC.

This clone was picked up a small number of times. The chain joins TRBV6-6 to TRBJ2-2, with D tentatively TRBD1 (5 bases). Germline V gene lookup returns CDR1 MNHNY and CDR2 SVGAGI (reference sequence). Trimming pared 6 bases from V and 0 bases from J, leaving 11 bases between. There are 15 residues in the CDR3. In DNA, the CDR3 is TGTGCCAGCAGAGTACAGGCCTCGAACACCGGGGAGCTGTTTTTT. Amino acids: CASRVQASNTGELFF.

This clone appeared a few times. The V gene is TRBV5-1, the J gene TRBJ2-5, with TRBD2 identical over 12 bases. V lost 2 bases to trimming and J lost 4 bases; unmatched junction nucleotides: 9. CDR3 length: 17 amino acids. Germline-derived CDR1 and CDR2 are SGHRS and YFSETQ. Here the CDR3 reads CASSFPVRLAGAETQYF. CDR3 nucleotides: TGCGCCAGCAGCTTCCCCGTGCGACTAGCGGGGGCAGAGACCCAGTACTTC.

The chain combines TRBV5-3 with TRBJ2-2; TRBD2 matches 11 bases. TRBV5-3 counts as an open reading frame of uncertain function. After removal of 8 bases from V and 4 bases from J, the junction contained 4 bases not matched to a gene. The CDR3 consists of 14 residues. CDR3 sequence reads: CARTTSGGTGELFF. CDR3 in DNA: TGTGCCAGGACAACTAGCGGGGGCACCGGGGAGCTGTTTTTT.

The CDR3 region is CASSLVRGELFF. The CDR3 nucleotides read TGTGCCAGCAGCTTAGTTCGGGGGGAGCTGTTTTTT. The gene calls are TRBV7-6 and TRBJ2-2; no definite D call. Germline assignment: CDR1 SGHVS and CDR2 FNYEAQ. This CDR3 has 12 amino acids. Trimming stripped 1 base from V and 8 bases from J, with 5 bases between.

Written as DNA, the CDR3 is TGTGCCAGCATCCCGGGGGGAGACTACGAGCAGTACTTC. This sequence encodes CASIPGGDYEQYF. The chain links TRBV6-1 to TRBJ2-7, with TRBD2 matching 7 bases. Germline CDR1 is MNHNS and CDR2 is SASEGT. CDR3 length: 13 amino acids. V lost 7 bases and J lost 3; bases outside the gene matches: 6.

This sequence joins TRBV11-3 and TRBJ2-5; 8 nucleotides agree with TRBD2. V lost 1 base, J lost 5 bases, and 15 bases stayed unmatched. CDR1 and CDR2 from the germline V gene are SGHNT and YENEEA. The length of the CDR3 is 18 residues. CDR3 nucleotides: TGTGCCAGCAGCTTAGGCCTCAGCGGGAGTTCTGGCGGGGAGACCCAGTACTTC. Its translation: CASSLGLSGSSGGETQYF. Full variable domain (rest looked up from reference TRBV11-3 and TRBJ2-5): EAGVVQSPRYKIIEKKQPVAFWCNPISGHNTLYWYLQNLGQGPELLIRYENEEAVDDSQLPKDRFSAERLKGVDSTLKIQPAELGDSAVYLCASSLGLSGSSGGETQYFGPGTRLLVL.